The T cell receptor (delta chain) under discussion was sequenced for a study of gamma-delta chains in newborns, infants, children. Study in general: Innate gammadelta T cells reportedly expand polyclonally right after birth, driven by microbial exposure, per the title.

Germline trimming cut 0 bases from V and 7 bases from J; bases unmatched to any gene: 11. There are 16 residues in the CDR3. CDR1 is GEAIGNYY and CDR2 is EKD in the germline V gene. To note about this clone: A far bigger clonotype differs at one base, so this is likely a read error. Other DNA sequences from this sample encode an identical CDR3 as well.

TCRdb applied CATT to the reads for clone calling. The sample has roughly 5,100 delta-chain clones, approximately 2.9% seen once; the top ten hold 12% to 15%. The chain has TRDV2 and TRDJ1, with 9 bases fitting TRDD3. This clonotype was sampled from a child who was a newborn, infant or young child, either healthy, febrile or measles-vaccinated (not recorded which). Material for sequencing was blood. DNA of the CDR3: TGTGCCTGTGACACCCTGGGGGATTGGCGCTTCGGTAAACTCATCTTT. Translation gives CACDTLGDWRFGKLIF.